This TCR beta chain originates from a study of cytomegalovirus exposure and HLA in healthy donors. Germline-derived CDR1 and CDR2 are MGHRA and YSYEKL. The CDR3 contains 15 residues. Unmatched junction bases numbered 12, after V lost 3 bases and J lost 8 bases. Donors in the study were healthy people who gave bone marrow. Vbeta (60) and Jbeta (13) primers were used in the PCR. Clones were sequenced by immunoSEQ multiplex PCR, and TCRdb holds only the in-frame ones, with some missing. This table holds some 200,000 clones, around 80% found once. The chain recombines TRBV4-1 with TRBJ1-2; 7 bases fit TRBD1. The sequenced sample consisted of PBMCs. This TCR derives from a woman aged 55-70 years in good health and CMV-seropositive. CDR3 bases: TGCGCCAGCAGCCAGATAACAGGGGACGGGGAGGGCTACACCTTC. Translation gives CASSQITGDGEGYTF.